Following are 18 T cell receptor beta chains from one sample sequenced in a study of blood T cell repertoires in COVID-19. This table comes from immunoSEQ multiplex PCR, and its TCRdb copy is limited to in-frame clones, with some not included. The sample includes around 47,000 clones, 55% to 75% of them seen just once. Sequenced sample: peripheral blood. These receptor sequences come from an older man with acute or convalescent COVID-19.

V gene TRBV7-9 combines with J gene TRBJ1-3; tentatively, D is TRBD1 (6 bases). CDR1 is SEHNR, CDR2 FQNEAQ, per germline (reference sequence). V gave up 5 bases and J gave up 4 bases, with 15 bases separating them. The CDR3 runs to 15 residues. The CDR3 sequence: CASSAPGGAGNTIYF. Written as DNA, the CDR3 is TGTGCCAGCAGCGCCCCTGGGGGGGCCGGAAACACCATATATTTT.

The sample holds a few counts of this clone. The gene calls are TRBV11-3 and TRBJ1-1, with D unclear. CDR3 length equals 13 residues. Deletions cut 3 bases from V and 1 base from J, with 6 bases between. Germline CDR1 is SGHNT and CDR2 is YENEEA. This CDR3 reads CASSFGRNTEAFF. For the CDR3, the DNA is TGTGCCAGCAGCTTCGGGAGGAACACTGAAGCTTTCTTT.

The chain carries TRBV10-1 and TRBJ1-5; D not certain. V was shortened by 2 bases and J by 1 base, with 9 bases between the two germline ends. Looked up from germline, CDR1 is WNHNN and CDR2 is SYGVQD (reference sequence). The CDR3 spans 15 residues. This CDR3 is CASSEPRESNQPQHF. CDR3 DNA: TGCGCCAGCAGTGAGCCGAGGGAGAGCAATCAGCCCCAGCATTTT.

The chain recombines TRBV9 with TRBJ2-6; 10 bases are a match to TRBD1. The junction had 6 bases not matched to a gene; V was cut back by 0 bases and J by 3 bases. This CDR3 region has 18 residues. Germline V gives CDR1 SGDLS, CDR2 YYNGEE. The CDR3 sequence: CASSVAMGQGYGANVLTF. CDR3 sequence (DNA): TGTGCCAGCAGCGTAGCTATGGGACAGGGGTATGGGGCCAACGTCCTGACTTTC. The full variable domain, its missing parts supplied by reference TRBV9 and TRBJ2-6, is DSGVTQTPKHLITATGQRVTLRCSPRSGDLSVYWYQQSLDQGLQFLIQYYNGEERAKGNILERFSAQQFPDLHSELNLSSLELGDSALYFCASSVAMGQGYGANVLTFGAGSRLTVL.

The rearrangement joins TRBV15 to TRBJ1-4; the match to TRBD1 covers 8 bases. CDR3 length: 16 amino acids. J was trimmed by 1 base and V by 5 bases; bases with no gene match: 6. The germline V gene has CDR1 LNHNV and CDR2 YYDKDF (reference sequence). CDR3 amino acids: CATSSDRGGTNEKLFF. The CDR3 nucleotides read TGTGCCACCAGCTCCGACAGGGGCGGAACTAATGAAAAACTGTTTTTT. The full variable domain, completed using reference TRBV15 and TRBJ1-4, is DAMVIQNPRYQVTQFGKPVTLSCSQTLNHNVMYWYQQKSSQAPKLLFHYYDKDFNNEADTPDNFQSRRPNTSFCFLDIRSPGLGDTAMYLCATSSDRGGTNEKLFFGSGTQLSVL.

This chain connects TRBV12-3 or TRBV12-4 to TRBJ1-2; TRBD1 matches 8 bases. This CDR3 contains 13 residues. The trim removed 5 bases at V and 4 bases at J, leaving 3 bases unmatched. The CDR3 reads CASSRDRFYGYTF. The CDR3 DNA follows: TGTGCCAGCAGTCGGGACAGGTTCTATGGCTACACCTTC.

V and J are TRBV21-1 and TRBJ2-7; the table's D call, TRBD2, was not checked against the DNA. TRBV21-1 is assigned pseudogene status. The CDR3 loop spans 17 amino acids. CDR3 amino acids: CASSKARSGGPPYEQYF. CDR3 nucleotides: TGTGCCAGCAGCAAAGCGCGAAGCGGGGGCCCTCCCTACGAGCAGTACTTC.

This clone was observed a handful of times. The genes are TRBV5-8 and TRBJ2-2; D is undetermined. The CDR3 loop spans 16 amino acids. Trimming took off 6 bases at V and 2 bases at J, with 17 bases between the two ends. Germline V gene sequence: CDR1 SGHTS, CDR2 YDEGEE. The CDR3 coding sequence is TGTGCCAGCAACCCGGAAGGAACAGCTAACACCGGGGAGCTGTTTTTT. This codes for CASNPEGTANTGELFF.

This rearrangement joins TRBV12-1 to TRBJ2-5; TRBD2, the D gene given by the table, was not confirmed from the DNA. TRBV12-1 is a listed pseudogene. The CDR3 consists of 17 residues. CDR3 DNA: TGTGCCAGCAGGGCGGGGGGCCCACCGCGCCTCCAAGAGACCCAGTACTTC. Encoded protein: CASRAGGPPRLQETQYF.

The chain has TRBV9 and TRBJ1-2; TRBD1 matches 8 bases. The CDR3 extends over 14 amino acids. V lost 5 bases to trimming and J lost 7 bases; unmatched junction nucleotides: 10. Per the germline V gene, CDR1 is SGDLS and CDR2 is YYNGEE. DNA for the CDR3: TGTGCCAGCAGGAGGACAGGGATTAACGCTGGCTACACCTTC. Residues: CASRRTGINAGYTF.

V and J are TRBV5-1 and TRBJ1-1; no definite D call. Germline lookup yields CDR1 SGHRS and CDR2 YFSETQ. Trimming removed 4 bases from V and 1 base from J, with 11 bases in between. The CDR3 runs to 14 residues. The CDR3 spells CASSGGSQNTEAFF. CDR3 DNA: TGCGCCAGCAGCGGAGGAAGTCAGAACACTGAAGCTTTCTTT.

In DNA, the CDR3 is TGTGCCAGCAGTCCAGGTGCTAGCGGGAGCTCCTACAATGAGCAGTTCTTC. Translating it yields CASSPGASGSSYNEQFF. The chain combines TRBV3-1 (or the pseudogene TRBV3-2) with TRBJ2-1, with TRBD2 matching 10 bases. J gave up 0 bases and V 6 bases, and 8 bases lay outside the gene matches. This CDR3 has 17 residues. The germline V gene encodes CDR1 LGHDT and CDR2 YNNKEL (reference sequence).

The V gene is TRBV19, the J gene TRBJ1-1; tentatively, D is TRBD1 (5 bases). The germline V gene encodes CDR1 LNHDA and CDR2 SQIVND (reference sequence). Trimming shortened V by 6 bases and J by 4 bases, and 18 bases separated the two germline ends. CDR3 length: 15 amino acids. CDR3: CASSFSVGEATEAFF. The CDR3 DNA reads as TGTGCCAGTAGCTTCTCAGTGGGGGAGGCCACTGAAGCTTTCTTT.

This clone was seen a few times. The CDR3 spells CASSKNRRDTEAFF. CDR3 bases: TGTGCCAGCAGTAAAAACAGGAGGGACACTGAAGCTTTCTTT. The V call is TRBV6-5, the J call TRBJ1-1, with D possibly TRBD1 on 5 matching bases. CDR3 length equals 14 residues. The germline gives CDR1 MNHEY, CDR2 SVGAGI. Trimming removed 5 bases at V and 3 bases at J, with 13 bases between.

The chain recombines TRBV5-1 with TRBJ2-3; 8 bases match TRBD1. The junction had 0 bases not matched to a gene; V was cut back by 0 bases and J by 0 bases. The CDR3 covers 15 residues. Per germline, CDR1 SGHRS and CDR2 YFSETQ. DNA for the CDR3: TGCGCCAGCAGCTTGGGACAGGGGAGCACAGATACGCAGTATTTT. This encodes CASSLGQGSTDTQYF.

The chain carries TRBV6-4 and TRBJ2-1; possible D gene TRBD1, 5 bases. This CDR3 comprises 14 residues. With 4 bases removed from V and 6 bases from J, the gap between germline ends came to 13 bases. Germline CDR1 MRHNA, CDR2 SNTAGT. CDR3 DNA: TGTGCCAGCAGTGCCCAGGGAATAAGCAATGAGCAGTTCTTC. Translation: CASSAQGISNEQFF.

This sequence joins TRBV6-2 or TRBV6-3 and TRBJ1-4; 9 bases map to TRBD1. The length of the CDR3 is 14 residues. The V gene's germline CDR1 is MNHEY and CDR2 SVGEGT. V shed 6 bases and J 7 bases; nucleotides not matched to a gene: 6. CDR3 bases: TGTGCCAGCAGCCGAAACAGGGGGCGTGAAAAACTGTTTTTT. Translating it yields CASSRNRGREKLFF.

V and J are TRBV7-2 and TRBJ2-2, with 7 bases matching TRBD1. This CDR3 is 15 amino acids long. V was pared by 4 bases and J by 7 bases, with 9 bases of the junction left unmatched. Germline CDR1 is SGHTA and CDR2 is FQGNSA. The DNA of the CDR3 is TGTGCCAGCAGCTCTCAAAACAGGGGCATCGGGGAGCTGTTTTTT. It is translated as CASSSQNRGIGELFF.